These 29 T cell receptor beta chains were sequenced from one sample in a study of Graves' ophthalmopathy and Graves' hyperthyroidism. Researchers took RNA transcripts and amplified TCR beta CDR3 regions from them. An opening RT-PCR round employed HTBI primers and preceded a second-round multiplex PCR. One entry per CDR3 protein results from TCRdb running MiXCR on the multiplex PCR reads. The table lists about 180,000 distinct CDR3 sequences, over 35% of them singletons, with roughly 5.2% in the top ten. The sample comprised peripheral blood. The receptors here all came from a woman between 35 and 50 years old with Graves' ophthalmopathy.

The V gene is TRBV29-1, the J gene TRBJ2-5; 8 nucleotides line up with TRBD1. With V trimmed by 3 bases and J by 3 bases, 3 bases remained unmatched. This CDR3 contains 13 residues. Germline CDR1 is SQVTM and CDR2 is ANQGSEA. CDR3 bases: TGCAGCGTTGACGGGACAGGAGAAGAGACCCAGTACTTC. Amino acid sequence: CSVDGTGEETQYF.

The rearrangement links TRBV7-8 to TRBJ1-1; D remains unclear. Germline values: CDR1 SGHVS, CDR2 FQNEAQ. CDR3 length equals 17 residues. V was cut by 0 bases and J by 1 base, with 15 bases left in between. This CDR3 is CASSLARIHRRNTEAFF. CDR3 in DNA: TGTGCCAGCAGCTTAGCGCGTATCCACAGAAGGAACACTGAAGCTTTCTTT.

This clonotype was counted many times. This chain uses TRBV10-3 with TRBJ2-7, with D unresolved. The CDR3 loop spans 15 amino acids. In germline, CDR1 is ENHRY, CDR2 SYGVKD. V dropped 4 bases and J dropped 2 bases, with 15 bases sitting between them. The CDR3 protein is CAISGPQKPPYEQYF. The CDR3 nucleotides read TGTGCCATCAGTGGACCCCAAAAACCCCCCTACGAGCAGTACTTC.

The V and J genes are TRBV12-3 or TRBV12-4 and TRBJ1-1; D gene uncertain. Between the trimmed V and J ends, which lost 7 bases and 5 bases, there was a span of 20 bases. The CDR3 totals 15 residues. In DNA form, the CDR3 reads TGTGCCAGCATCCTATCCCGGGTCGGTAGGACTGAAGCTTTCTTT. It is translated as CASILSRVGRTEAFF.

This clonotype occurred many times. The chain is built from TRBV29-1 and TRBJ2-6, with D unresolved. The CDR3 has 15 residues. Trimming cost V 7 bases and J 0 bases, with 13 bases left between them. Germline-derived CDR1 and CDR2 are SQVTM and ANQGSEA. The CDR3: CSGLVFSSGANVLTF. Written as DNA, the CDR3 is TGCAGCGGGCTGGTTTTTTCCTCTGGGGCCAACGTCCTGACTTTC. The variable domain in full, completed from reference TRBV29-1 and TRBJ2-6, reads SAVISQKPSRDICQRGTSLTIQCQVDSQVTMMFWYRQQPGQSLTLIATANQGSEATYESGFVIDKFPISRPNLTFSTLTVSNMSPEDSSIYLCSGLVFSSGANVLTFGAGSRLTVL.

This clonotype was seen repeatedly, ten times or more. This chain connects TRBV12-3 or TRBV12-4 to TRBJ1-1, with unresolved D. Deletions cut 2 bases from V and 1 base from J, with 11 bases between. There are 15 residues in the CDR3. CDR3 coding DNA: TGTGCCAGCAGTTTAACCGGGGTATGGAACACTGAAGCTTTCTTT. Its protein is CASSLTGVWNTEAFF.

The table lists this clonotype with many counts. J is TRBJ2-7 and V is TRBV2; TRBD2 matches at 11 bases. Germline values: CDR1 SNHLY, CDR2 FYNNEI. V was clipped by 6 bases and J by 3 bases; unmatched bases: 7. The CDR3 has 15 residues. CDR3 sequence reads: CASSLRLAGSYEQYF. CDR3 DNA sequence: TGTGCCAGCAGCCTCAGACTAGCGGGAAGCTACGAGCAGTACTTC.

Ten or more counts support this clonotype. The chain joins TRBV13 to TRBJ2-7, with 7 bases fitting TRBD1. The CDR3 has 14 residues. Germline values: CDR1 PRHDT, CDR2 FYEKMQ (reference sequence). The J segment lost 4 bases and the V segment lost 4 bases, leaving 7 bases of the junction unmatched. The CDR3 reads CASSYDRVGYEQYF. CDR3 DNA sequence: TGTGCCAGCAGCTACGACAGGGTAGGGTACGAGCAGTACTTC. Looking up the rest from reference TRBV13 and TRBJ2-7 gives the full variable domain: AAGVIQSPRHLIKEKRETATLKCYPIPRHDTVYWYQQGPGQDPQFLISFYEKMQSDKGSIPDRFSAQQFSDYHSELNMSSLELGDSALYFCASSYDRVGYEQYFGPGTRLTVT.

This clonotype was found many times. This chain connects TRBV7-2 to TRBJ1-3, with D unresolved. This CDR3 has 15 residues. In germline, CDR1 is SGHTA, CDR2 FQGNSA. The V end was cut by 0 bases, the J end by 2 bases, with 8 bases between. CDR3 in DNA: TGTGCCAGCAGCTTAGCCTCGGAGACTGGAAACACCATATATTTT. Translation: CASSLASETGNTIYF.

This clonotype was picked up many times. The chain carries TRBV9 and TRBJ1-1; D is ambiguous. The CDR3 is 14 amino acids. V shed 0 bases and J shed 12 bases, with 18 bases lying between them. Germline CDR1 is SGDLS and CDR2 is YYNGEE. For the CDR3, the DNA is TGTGCCAGCAGCGTAGGGGGATTTGGGTCCCCCCCTTTCTTT. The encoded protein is CASSVGGFGSPPFF.

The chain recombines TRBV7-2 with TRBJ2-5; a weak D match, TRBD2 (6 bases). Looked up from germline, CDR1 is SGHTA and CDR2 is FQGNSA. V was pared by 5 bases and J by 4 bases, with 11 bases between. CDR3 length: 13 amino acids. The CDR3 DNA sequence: TGTGCCAGCAGCCGCAGGGACTTAGAGACCCAGTACTTC. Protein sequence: CASSRRDLETQYF.

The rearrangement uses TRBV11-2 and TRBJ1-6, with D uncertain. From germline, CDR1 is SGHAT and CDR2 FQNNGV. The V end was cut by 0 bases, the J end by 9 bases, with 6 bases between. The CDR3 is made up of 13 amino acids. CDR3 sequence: CASSLDLRSPLHF. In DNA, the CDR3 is TGTGCCAGCAGCTTAGATCTTCGTTCACCCCTCCACTTT.

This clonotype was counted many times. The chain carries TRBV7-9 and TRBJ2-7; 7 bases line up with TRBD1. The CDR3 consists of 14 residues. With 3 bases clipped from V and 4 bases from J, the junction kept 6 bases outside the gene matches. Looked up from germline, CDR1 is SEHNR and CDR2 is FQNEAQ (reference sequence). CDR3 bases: TGTGCCAGCAGCTTTACAGGGGAAAGTTACGAGCAGTACTTC. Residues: CASSFTGESYEQYF. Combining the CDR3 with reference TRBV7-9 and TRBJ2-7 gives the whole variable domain DTGVSQNPRHKITKRGQNVTFRCDPISEHNRLYWYRQTLGQGPEFLTYFQNEAQLEKSRLLSDRFSAERPKGSFSTLEIQRTEQGDSAMYLCASSFTGESYEQYFGPGTRLTVT.

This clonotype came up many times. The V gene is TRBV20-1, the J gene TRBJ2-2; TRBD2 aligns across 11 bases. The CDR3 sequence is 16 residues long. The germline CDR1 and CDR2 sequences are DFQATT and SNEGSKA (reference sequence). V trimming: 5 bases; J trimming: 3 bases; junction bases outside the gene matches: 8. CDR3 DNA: TGCAGTGCTTCTTCCGGGACTAGCGGCCACACCGGGGAGCTGTTTTTT. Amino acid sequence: CSASSGTSGHTGELFF.

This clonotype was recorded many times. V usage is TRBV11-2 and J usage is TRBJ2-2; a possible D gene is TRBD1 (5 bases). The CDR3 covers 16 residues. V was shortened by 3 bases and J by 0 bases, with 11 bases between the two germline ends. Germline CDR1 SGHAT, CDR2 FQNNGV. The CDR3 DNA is TGTGCCAGCAGCTTGAGACAGCAAACGAACACCGGGGAGCTGTTTTTT. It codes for CASSLRQQTNTGELFF.

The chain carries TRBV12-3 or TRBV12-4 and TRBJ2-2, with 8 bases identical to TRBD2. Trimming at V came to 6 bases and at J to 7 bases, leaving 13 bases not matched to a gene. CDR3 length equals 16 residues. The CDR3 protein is CASRYRSAGGGGELFF. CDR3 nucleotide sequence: TGTGCCAGCAGATACAGGTCGGCGGGAGGAGGCGGGGAGCTGTTTTTT.

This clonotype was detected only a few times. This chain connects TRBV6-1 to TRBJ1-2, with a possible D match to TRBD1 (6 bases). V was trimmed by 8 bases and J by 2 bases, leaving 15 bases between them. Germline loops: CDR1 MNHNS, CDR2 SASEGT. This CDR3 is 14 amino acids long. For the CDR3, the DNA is TGTGCCAGCCGGGACACAGCTAACAACTATGGCTACACCTTC. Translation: CASRDTANNYGYTF.

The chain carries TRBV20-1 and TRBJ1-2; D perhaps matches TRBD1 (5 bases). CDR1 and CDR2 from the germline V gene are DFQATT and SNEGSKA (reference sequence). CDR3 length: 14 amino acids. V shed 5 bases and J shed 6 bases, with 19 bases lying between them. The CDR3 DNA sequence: TGCAGTGCTCCAGGGTGGGCGGCAGCCCATGGCTACACCTTC. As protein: CSAPGWAAAHGYTF.

The CDR3 is CASSETLSETQYF. CDR3 coding DNA: TGTGCCAGCAGTGAAACGTTGTCAGAGACCCAGTACTTC. V is TRBV2 and J is TRBJ2-5, with D unresolved. Germline values: CDR1 SNHLY, CDR2 FYNNEI. The CDR3 is 13 residues long. Trimming left V 2 bases short and J 4 bases short, with 8 bases between.

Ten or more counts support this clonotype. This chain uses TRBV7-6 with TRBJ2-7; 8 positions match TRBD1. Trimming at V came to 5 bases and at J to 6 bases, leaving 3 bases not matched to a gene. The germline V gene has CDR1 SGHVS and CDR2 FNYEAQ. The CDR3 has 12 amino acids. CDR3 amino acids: CASSPTGGEQYF. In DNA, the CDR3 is TGTGCCAGCAGCCCAACAGGGGGCGAGCAGTACTTC.

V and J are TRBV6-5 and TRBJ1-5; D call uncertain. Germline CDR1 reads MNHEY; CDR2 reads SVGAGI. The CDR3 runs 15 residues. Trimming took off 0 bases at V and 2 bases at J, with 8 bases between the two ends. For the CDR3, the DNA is TGTGCCAGCAGTTACTCCGGGAACCGCAATCAGCCCCAGCATTTT. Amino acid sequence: CASSYSGNRNQPQHF.

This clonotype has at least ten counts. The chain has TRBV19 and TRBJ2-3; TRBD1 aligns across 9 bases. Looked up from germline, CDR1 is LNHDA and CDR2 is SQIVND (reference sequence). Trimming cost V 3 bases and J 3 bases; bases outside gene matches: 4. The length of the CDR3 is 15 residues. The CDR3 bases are TGTGCCAGTAGTATCCGGACAGGGGTTACAGATACGCAGTATTTT. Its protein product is CASSIRTGVTDTQYF.

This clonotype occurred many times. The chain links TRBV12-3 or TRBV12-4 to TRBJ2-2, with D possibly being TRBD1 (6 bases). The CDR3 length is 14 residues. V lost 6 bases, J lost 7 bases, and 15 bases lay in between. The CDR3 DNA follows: TGTGCCAGCAGCCTGACAGGTCCGGGCGGGGAGCTGTTTTTT. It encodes CASSLTGPGGELFF.

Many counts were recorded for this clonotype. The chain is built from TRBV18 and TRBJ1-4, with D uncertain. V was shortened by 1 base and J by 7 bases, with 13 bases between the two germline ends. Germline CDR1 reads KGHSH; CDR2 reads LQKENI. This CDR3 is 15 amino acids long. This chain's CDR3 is CASSPQSRGTEKLFF. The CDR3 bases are TGTGCCAGCTCACCACAAAGCAGAGGTACTGAAAAACTGTTTTTT. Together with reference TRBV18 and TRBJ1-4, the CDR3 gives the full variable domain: NAGVMQNPRHLVRRRGQEARLRCSPMKGHSHVYWYRQLPEEGLKFMVYLQKENIIDESGMPKERFSAEFPKEGPSILRIQQVVRGDSAAYFCASSPQSRGTEKLFFGSGTQLSVL.

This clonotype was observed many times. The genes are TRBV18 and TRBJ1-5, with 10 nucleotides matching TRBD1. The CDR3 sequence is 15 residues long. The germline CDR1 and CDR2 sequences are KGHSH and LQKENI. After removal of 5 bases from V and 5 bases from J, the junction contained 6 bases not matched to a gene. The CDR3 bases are TGTGCCAGCTCATCGGGACAGGGGAGAGATCAGCCCCAGCATTTT. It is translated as CASSSGQGRDQPQHF. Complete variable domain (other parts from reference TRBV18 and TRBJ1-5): NAGVMQNPRHLVRRRGQEARLRCSPMKGHSHVYWYRQLPEEGLKFMVYLQKENIIDESGMPKERFSAEFPKEGPSILRIQQVVRGDSAAYFCASSSGQGRDQPQHFGDGTRLSIL.

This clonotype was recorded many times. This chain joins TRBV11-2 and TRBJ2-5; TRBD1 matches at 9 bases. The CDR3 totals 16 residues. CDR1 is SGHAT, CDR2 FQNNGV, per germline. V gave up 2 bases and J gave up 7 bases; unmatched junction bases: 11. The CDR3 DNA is TGTGCCAGCAGCTTACTCGGGACAGGGACCCAACGGACCCAGTACTTC. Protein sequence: CASSLLGTGTQRTQYF.

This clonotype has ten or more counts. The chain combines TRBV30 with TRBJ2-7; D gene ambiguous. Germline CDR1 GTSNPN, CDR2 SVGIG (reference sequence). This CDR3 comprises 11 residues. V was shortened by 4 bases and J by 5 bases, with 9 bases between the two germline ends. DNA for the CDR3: TGTGCCTGGAATCGAGCAAACGAGCAGTACTTC. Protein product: CAWNRANEQYF.

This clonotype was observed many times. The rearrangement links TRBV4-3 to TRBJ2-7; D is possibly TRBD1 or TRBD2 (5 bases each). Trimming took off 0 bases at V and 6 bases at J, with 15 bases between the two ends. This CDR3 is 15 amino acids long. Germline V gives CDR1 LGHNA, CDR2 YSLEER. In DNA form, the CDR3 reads TGCGCCAGCAGCCAAGATTTGGGGACGGGCGGCGAGCAGTACTTC. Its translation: CASSQDLGTGGEQYF.

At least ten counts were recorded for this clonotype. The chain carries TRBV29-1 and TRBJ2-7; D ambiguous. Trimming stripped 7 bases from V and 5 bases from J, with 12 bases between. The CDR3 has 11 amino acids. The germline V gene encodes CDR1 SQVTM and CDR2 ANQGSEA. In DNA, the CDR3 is TGCAGCGCCCTCAGAGGCGACGAGCAGTACTTC. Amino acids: CSALRGDEQYF.